One sample yielded the 9 T cell receptor beta chains listed below, sequenced in a study of blood T cell repertoires in COVID-19. The repertoire was sequenced with immunoSEQ multiplex PCR; TCRdb's copy has only in-frame clones and lacks some. Of approximately 70,000 clones listed, roughly 89% are singletons. The sequencing input was peripheral blood. Every receptor here comes from a woman aged 45-65 years with acute or convalescent COVID-19.

The chain combines TRBV19 with TRBJ2-2; the match to TRBD2 covers 7 bases. CDR1 LNHDA and CDR2 SQIVND come from the germline V gene (reference sequence). CDR3 size: 16 residues. The junction had 13 bases not matched to a gene; V was cut back by 6 bases and J by 6 bases. In nucleotides, the CDR3 is TGTGCCAGTAGCGCTTGGCGGGAGCGTTCTCCCGGGGAGCTGTTTTTT. Amino acid sequence: CASSAWRERSPGELFF.

The V and J genes are TRBV19 and TRBJ1-2; D gene ambiguous. Germline CDR1 reads LNHDA; CDR2 reads SQIVND (reference sequence). The CDR3 has 12 residues. V was shortened by 5 bases and J by 8 bases, with 12 bases between the two germline ends. CDR3 nucleotides: TGTGCCAGTAGTTCCGTTTCTATCGGCTACACCTTC. Its protein is CASSSVSIGYTF.

The chain combines TRBV6-6 with TRBJ1-2, with TRBD1 identical over 7 bases. Unmatched junction bases numbered 7, after V lost 7 bases and J lost 8 bases. Germline V gene data show CDR1 as MNHNY and CDR2 as SVGAGI (reference sequence). The CDR3 runs 12 residues. CDR3 loop: CASNPDRDGYTF. For the CDR3, the DNA is TGTGCCAGCAACCCCGACAGGGACGGCTACACCTTC.

The genes are TRBV5-4 and TRBJ2-2; 8 nucleotides line up with TRBD1. CDR3 size: 16 residues. Germline V gene lookup returns CDR1 SGHNT and CDR2 YYREEE (reference sequence). Trimming removed 4 bases from V and 1 base from J; junction bases left unmatched: 6. CDR3 nucleotides: TGTGCCAGCAGCACAAAAGACAGGGGGAACACCGGGGAGCTGTTTTTT. Its protein is CASSTKDRGNTGELFF.

The chain couples TRBV7-3 to TRBJ2-5; 15 nucleotides line up with TRBD2. Germline CDR1 SGHTA, CDR2 FQGTGA. The CDR3 covers 16 residues. V shed 4 bases, J shed 3 bases, and the junction held 3 bases outside the gene matches. The CDR3 reads CASSSGLAGGEETQYF. CDR3 nucleotides: TGTGCCAGCAGCTCCGGACTAGCGGGAGGGGAAGAGACCCAGTACTTC.

The V gene is TRBV7-2, the J gene TRBJ1-5, with D maybe TRBD1 (6 bases). The V end was cut by 3 bases, the J end by 5 bases, with 8 bases between. This CDR3 is built from 13 residues. The germline CDR1 and CDR2 sequences are SGHTA and FQGNSA. CDR3 nucleotides: TGTGCCAGCAGCTTGTACAGGGATCAGCCCCAGCATTTT. Translating gives CASSLYRDQPQHF.

This chain joins TRBV4-1 and TRBJ2-2; a possible D gene is TRBD1 (6 bases). The CDR3 covers 15 residues. Germline V gives CDR1 MGHRA, CDR2 YSYEKL. The ends were cut back, 1 base at V and 2 bases at J, with 8 bases in the middle. The CDR3 here is CASSQAGHNTGELFF. The CDR3 nucleotides read TGCGCCAGCAGCCAAGCGGGACATAACACCGGGGAGCTGTTTTTT.

The chain is built from TRBV29-1 and TRBJ1-1; D gene uncertain. Deletions cut 4 bases from V and 2 bases from J, with 5 bases between. From germline, CDR1 is SQVTM and CDR2 ANQGSEA. The CDR3 has 11 amino acids. CDR3 DNA: TGCAGCGTTGTTTTAAACACTGAAGCTTTCTTT. It specifies CSVVLNTEAFF.

This sequence joins TRBV19 and TRBJ1-1; TRBD1 might be the D (6 bases). The germline CDR1 and CDR2 sequences are LNHDA and SQIVND (reference sequence). The CDR3 length is 14 residues. V was trimmed by 4 bases and J by 6 bases, leaving 15 bases between them. The CDR3 loop reads CASSKQGRGPEAFF. In DNA form, the CDR3 reads TGTGCCAGTAGTAAACAGGGACGGGGCCCTGAAGCTTTCTTT.